These 9 T cell receptor beta chains share one sample of origin, sequenced in a study of T cell changes during pregnancy in multiple sclerosis. Some clones are missing from TCRdb's copy, which holds only in-frame ones; the method was immunoSEQ multiplex PCR. This table has about 15,000 clones, roughly 85% appearing once. The sample here was CD8+ T cells from peripheral blood mononuclear cells, taken in the first trimester of pregnancy. The source is a female donor with multiple sclerosis, enrolled in a pregnancy study.

The V gene is TRBV27, the J gene TRBJ2-1; possibly TRBD1 for D (5 bases). Trimming stripped 0 bases from V and 3 bases from J, with 12 bases between. Germline lookup yields CDR1 MNHEY and CDR2 SMNVEV (reference sequence). The CDR3 runs to 16 residues. The CDR3 region has the DNA TGTGCCAGCAGTTTATCAACAGGATCTTTCTACAATGAGCAGTTCTTC. It is translated as CASSLSTGSFYNEQFF.

The V gene is TRBV2, the J gene TRBJ2-7, with TRBD2 matching over 15 bases. Trimming took 2 bases from V and 7 from J; bases not matched to a gene: 6. The CDR3 runs 16 residues. CDR1 SNHLY and CDR2 FYNNEI come from the germline V gene. CDR3 amino acids: CASSEPGLAGGREQYF. In nucleotides, the CDR3 is TGTGCCAGCAGTGAACCGGGACTAGCGGGAGGTAGGGAGCAGTACTTC.

The J gene is TRBJ1-2, the V gene TRBV18, with D uncertain. The germline V and J ends were trimmed by 2 bases and 6 bases, with 16 bases remaining between them. This CDR3 has 15 amino acids. The germline V gene has CDR1 KGHSH and CDR2 LQKENI. The CDR3 loop reads CASSPKRGRLNGYTF. CDR3 DNA sequence: TGTGCCAGCTCACCAAAGCGAGGCAGATTAAATGGCTACACCTTC.

The genes are TRBV7-9 and TRBJ2-1; D not certain. Trimming shortened V by 1 base and J by 9 bases, and 16 bases separated the two germline ends. The V gene's germline CDR1 is SEHNR and CDR2 FQNEAQ (reference sequence). CDR3 length: 15 residues. In DNA, the CDR3 is TGTGCCAGCAGCTTAGTCTCCCCTCCGATGGCTGAGCAGTTCTTC. It yields the protein CASSLVSPPMAEQFF.

The chain combines TRBV7-9 with TRBJ2-7; possible D gene TRBD1, 6 bases. V was shortened by 5 bases and J by 4 bases, with 12 bases between the two germline ends. The germline gives CDR1 SEHNR, CDR2 FQNEAQ (reference sequence). This CDR3 has 13 residues. The CDR3 sequence is CASSPGTRYEQYF. CDR3 sequence (DNA): TGTGCCAGCAGCCCCGGGACACGTTACGAGCAGTACTTC.

The chain has TRBV19 and TRBJ2-2; 9 nucleotides align to TRBD1. The CDR3 covers 14 residues. Germline values: CDR1 LNHDA, CDR2 SQIVND (reference sequence). Here the CDR3 DNA reads TGTGCTTCGAAGGGACAGGGGAACACCGGGGAGCTGTTTTTT. Encoded protein: CASKGQGNTGELFF.

V and J are TRBV6-1 and TRBJ2-5; tentatively, D is TRBD1 (6 bases). CDR1 MNHNS and CDR2 SASEGT come from the germline V gene. V was shortened by 1 base and J by 1 base, with 10 bases between the two germline ends. The CDR3 contains 15 residues. The CDR3 sequence: CASSEDRAPQETQYF. In DNA form, the CDR3 reads TGTGCCAGCAGTGAAGACAGGGCTCCCCAAGAGACCCAGTACTTC.

By share, this clone counts as medium-sized (0.01 to 0.1%). The chain couples TRBV4-1 to TRBJ1-1; D gene ambiguous. CDR3 length equals 12 residues. Trimming shortened V by 5 bases and J by 6 bases, and 10 bases separated the two germline ends. Germline CDR1 reads MGHRA; CDR2 reads YSYEKL. The CDR3 here is CASSTQESEAFF. DNA for the CDR3: TGCGCCAGCAGCACCCAGGAATCTGAAGCTTTCTTT.

The chain carries TRBV10-3 and TRBJ2-1, with 10 bases lining up with TRBD2. V gave up 0 bases and J gave up 6 bases; unmatched junction bases: 8. CDR1 and CDR2 (germline): ENHRY, SYGVKD. The CDR3 loop spans 17 amino acids. The CDR3 spells CAISESGSGRLRNEQFF. The CDR3 bases are TGTGCCATCAGTGAGTCTGGTAGCGGGAGGCTGCGCAATGAGCAGTTCTTC.